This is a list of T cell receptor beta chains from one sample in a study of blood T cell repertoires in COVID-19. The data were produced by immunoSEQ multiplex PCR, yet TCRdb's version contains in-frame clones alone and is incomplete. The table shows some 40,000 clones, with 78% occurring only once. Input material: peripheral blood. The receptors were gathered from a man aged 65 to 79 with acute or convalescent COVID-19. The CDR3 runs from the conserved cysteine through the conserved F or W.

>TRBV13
CASSSWDRVDGYTF
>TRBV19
CASSIPTGRRGYTF
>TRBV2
CASSGLVNYNEQFF
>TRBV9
CASSVDPQDNSPLHF
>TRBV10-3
CAISAQGSSYNSPLHF
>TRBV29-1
CSVGDRMYGYTF
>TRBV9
CASSTDRGQFF
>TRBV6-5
CASRVQGEETQYF
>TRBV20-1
CSARDRVNAFF
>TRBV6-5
CASSYVAGGPNGEQFF
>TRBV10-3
CAISTHETSGSYNEQFF
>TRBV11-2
CASSLEGGRSYGYTF
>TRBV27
CASSSVGFPRYSNQPQHF
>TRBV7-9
CASSLDGNSGNTIYF
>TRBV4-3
CASSHRASGDEQFF
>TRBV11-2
CASSPIAGGFREQYF
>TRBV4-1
CASNPDITYNEQFF